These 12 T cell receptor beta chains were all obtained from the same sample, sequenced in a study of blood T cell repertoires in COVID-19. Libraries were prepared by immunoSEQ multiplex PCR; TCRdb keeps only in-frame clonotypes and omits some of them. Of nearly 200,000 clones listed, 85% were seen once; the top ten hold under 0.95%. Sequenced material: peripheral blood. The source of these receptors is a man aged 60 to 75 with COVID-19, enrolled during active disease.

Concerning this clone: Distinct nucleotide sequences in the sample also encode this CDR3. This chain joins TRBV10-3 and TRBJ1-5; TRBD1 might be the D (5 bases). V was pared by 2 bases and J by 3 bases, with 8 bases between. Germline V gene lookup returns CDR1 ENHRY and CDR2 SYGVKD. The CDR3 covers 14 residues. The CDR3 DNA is TGTGCCATCAGTGAGGGAGGGGTCAATCAGCCCCAGCATTTT. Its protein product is CAISEGGVNQPQHF.

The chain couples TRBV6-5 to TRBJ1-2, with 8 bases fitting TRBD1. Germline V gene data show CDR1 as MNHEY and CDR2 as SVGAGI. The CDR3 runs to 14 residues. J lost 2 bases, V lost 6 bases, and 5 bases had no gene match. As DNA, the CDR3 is TGTGCCAGCAGGAAGACAGGGGCGAACTATGGCTACACCTTC. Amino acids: CASRKTGANYGYTF.

The CDR3 DNA sequence: TGTGCCAGCAGCTCCCCTCGACAGGAAGGTCAGCCCCAGCATTTT. The encoded protein is CASSSPRQEGQPQHF. The chain joins TRBV6-2 or TRBV6-3 to TRBJ1-5; maybe TRBD1 (6 bases). The CDR3 is made up of 15 amino acids. The ends were cut back, 6 bases at V and 6 bases at J, with 18 bases in the middle. Per germline, CDR1 MNHEY and CDR2 SVGEGT.

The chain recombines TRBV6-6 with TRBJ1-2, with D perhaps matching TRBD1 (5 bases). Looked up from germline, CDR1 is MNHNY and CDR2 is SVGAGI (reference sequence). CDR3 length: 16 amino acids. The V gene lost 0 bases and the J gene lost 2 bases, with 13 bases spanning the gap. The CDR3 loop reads CASSYSEGAGNYGYTF. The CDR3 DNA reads TGTGCCAGCAGTTACTCGGAAGGGGCGGGAAACTATGGCTACACCTTC.

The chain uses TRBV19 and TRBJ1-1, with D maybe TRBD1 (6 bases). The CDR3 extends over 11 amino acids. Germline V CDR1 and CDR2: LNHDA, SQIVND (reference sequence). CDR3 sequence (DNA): TGTGCTGCGGGGGGCAACCCTGAAGCTTTCTTT. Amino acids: CAAGGNPEAFF.

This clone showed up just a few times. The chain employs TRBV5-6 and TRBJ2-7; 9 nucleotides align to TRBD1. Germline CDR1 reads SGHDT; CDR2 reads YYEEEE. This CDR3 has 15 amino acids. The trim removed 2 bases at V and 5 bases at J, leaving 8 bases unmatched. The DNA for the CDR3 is TGTGCCAGCAGCTTCACACAGGGGGCGGGGGACGAGCAGTACTTC. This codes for CASSFTQGAGDEQYF.

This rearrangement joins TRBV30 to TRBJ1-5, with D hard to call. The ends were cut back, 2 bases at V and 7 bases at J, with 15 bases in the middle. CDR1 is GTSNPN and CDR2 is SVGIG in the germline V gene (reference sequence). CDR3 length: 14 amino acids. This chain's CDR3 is CAWSHGVAGQPQHF. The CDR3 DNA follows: TGTGCCTGGAGTCACGGAGTTGCGGGGCAGCCCCAGCATTTT.

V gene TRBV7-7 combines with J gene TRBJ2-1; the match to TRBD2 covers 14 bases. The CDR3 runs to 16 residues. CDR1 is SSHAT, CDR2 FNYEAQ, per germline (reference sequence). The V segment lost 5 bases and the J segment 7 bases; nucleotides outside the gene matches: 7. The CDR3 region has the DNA TGTGCCAGCAGCCGTGGACTAGCGGGAGGATGGAATGAGCAGTTCTTC. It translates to CASSRGLAGGWNEQFF.

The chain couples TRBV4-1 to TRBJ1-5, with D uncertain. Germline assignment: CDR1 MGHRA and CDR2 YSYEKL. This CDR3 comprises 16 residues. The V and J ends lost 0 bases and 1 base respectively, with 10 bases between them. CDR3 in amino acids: CASSQDQVGSNQPQHF. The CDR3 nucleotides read TGCGCCAGCAGCCAAGATCAGGTTGGGAGCAATCAGCCCCAGCATTTT.

The CDR3 spells CATSDFQYTQYF. Written as DNA, the CDR3 is TGTGCCACCAGTGATTTCCAGTATACGCAGTATTTT. This chain uses TRBV24-1 with TRBJ2-3; D ambiguous. Trimming cost V 1 base and J 7 bases, with 5 bases left between them. CDR1 and CDR2 (germline): KGHDR, SFDVKD. The CDR3 is 12 amino acids.

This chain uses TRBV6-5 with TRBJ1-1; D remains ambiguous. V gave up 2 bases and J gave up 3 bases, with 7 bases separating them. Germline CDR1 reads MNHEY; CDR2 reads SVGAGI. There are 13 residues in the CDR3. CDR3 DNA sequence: TGTGCCAGCAGTTACGAGAGAGACACTGAAGCTTTCTTT. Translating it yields CASSYERDTEAFF.

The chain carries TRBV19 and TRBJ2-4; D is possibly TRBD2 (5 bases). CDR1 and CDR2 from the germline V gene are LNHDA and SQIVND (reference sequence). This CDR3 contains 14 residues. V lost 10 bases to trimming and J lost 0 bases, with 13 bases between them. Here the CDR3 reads CATNEGLAKNIQYF. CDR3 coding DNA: TGTGCCACTAACGAGGGTCTAGCCAAAAACATTCAGTACTTC.